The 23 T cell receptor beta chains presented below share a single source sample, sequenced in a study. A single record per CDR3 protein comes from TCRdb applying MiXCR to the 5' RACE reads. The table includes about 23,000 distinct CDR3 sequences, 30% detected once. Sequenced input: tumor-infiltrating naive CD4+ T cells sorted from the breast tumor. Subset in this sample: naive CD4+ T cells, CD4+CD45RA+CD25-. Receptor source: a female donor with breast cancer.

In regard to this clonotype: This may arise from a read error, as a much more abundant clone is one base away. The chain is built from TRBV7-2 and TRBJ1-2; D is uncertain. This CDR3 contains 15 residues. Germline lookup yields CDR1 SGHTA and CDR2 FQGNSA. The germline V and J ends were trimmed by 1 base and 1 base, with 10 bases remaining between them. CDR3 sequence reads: CASSLDLGINYGYTF. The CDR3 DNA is TGTGCCAGCAGCTTAGACCTGGGGATTAACTATGGCTACACCTTC. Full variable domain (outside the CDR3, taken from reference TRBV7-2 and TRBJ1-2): GAGVSQSPSNKVTEKGKDVELRCDPISGHTALYWYRQSLGQGLEFLIYFQGNSAPDKSGLPSDRFSAERTGGSVSTLTIQRTQQEDSAVYLCASSLDLGINYGYTFGSGTRLTVV.

CDR3 DNA sequence: TGTGCCAGCAGTCGGTCCGGGGACAATCAGCCCCAGCATTTT. Amino acids: CASSRSGDNQPQHF. The V call is TRBV6-1, the J call TRBJ1-5; unclear D gene. The V end was cut by 5 bases, the J end by 3 bases, with 11 bases between. Germline V gene lookup returns CDR1 MNHNS and CDR2 SASEGT. The CDR3 consists of 14 residues.

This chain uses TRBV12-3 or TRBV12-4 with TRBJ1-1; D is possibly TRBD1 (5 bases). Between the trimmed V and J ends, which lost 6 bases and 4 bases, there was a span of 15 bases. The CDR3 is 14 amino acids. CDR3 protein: CASRRLERGTEAFF. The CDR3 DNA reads TGTGCCAGCAGGCGACTTGAAAGGGGCACTGAAGCTTTCTTT.

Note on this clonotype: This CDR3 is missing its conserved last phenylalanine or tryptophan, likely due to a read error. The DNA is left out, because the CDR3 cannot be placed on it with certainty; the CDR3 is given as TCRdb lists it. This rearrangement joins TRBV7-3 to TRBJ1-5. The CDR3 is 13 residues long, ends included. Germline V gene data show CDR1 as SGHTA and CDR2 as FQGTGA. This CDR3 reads CASSQNSNQPQLL.

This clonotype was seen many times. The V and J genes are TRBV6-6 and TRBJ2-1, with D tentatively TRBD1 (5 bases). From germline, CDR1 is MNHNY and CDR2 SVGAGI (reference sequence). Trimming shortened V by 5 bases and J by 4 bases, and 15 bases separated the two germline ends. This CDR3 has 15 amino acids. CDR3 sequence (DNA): TGTGCCAGCAGTACAGAACAGGATCGATACAATGAGCAGTTCTTC. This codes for CASSTEQDRYNEQFF.

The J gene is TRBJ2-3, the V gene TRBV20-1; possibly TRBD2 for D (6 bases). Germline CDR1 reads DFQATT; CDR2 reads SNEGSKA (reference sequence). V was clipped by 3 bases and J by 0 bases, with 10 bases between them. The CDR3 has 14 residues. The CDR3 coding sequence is TGCAGTGCTAGTTTGGGGGGAAGCACAGATACGCAGTATTTT. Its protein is CSASLGGSTDTQYF.

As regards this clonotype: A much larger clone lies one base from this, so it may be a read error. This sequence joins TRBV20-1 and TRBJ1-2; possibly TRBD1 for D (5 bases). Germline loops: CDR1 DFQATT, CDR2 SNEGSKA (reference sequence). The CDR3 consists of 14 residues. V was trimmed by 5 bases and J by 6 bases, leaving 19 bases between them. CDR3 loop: CSAAWDWGRDGYTF. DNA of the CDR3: TGCAGTGCTGCATGGGACTGGGGTCGCGATGGCTACACCTTC.

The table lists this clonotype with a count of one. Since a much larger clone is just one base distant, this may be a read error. The DNA for the CDR3 is TGTGCCAGCAGCCACAGGACTAGCGGGAGAAATGAGCAGTTCTTC. Protein sequence: CASSHRTSGRNEQFF. The V call is TRBV7-3, the J call TRBJ2-1; 13 bases are a match to TRBD2. The CDR3 is made up of 15 amino acids. Germline V lookup: CDR1 SGHTA, CDR2 FQGTGA. After removal of 5 bases from V and 7 bases from J, the junction contained 5 bases not matched to a gene. The full variable domain, its missing parts supplied by reference TRBV7-3 and TRBJ2-1, is GAGVSQTPSNKVTEKGKYVELRCDPISGHTALYWYRQSLGQGPEFLIYFQGTGAADDSGLPNDRFFAVRPEGSVSTLKIQRTERGDSAVYLCASSHRTSGRNEQFFGPGTRLTVL.

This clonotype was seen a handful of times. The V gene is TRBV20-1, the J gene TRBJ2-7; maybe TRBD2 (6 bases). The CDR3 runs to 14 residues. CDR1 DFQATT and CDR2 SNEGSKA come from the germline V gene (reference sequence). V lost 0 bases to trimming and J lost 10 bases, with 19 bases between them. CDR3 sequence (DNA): TGCAGTGCTAGAGATCTAGTGGGTGACGGGGGTCAGTACTTC. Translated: CSARDLVGDGGQYF.

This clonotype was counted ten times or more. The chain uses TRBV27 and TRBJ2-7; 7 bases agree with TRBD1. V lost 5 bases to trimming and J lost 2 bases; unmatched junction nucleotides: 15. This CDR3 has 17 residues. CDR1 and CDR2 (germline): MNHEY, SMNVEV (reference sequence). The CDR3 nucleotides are TGTGCCAGCAGTCCCGGGACAGCCGTGGGGATCACCTACGAGCAGTACTTC. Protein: CASSPGTAVGITYEQYF.

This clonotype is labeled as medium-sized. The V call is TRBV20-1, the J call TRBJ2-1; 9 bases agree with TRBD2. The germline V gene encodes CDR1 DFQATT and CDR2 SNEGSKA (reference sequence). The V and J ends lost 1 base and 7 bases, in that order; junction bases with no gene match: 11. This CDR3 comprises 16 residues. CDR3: CSARALAGWGLNEQFF. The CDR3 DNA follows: TGCAGTGCTAGAGCTCTAGCGGGGTGGGGTCTTAATGAGCAGTTCTTC.

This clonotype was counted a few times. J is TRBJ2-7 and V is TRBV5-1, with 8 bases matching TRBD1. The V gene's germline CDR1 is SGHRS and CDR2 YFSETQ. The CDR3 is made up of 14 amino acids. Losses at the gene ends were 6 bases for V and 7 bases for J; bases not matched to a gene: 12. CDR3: CASTGGTGGREQYF. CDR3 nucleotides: TGCGCCAGCACCGGCGGGACAGGAGGTAGAGAGCAGTACTTC.

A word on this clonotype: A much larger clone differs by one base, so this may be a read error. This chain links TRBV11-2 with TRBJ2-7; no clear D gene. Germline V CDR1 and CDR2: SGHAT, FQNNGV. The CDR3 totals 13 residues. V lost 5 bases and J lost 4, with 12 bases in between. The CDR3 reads CASSLASGYEQYF. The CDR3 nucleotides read TGTGCCAGCAGCCTTGCCTCGGGTTACGAGCAGTACTTC. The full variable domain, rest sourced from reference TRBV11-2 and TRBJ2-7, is EAGVAQSPRYKIIEKRQSVAFWCNPISGHATLYWYQQILGQGPKLLIQFQNNGVVDDSQLPKDRFSAERLKGVDSTLKIQPAKLEDSAVYLCASSLASGYEQYFGPGTRLTVT.

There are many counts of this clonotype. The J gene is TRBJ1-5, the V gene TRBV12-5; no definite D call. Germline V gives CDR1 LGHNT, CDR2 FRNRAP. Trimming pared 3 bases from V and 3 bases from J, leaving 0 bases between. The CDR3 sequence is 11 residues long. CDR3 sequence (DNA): TGTGCTAGTGGTTTCAATCAGCCCCAGCATTTT. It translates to CASGFNQPQHF.

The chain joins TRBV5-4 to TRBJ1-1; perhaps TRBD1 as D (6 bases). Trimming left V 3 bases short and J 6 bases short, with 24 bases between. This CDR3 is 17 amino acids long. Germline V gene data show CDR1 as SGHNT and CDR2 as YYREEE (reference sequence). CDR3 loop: CASSSGAGLGLKPEAFF. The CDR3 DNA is TGTGCCAGCAGCTCGGGGGCAGGGTTGGGGTTGAAGCCTGAAGCTTTCTTT.

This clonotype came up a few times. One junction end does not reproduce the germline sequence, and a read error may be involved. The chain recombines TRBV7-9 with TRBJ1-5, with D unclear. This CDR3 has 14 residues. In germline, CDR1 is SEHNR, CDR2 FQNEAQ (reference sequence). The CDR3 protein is CASSLAGGNQSQHF. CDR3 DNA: TGTGCCAGCAGCTTAGCGGGCGGAAATCAGTCCCAGCATTTT. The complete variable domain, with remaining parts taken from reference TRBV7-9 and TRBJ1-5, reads DTGVSQNPRHKITKRGQNVTFRCDPISEHNRLYWYRQTLGQGPEFLTYFQNEAQLEKSRLLSDRFSAERPKGSFSTLEIQRTEQGDSAMYLCASSLAGGNQSQHFGDGTRLSIL.

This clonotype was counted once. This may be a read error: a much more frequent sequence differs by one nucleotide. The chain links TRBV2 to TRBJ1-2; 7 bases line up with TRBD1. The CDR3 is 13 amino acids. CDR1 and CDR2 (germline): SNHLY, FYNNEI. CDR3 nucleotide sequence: TGTGCCAGCAACCGGGACAGCCTCTATGGCTGCACCTTC. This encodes CASNRDSLYGCTF.

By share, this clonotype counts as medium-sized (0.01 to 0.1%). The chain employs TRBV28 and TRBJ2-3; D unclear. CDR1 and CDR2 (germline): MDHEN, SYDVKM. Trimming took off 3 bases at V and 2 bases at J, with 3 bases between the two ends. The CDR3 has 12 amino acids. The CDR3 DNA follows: TGTGCCAGCAGTTTCTACACAGATACGCAGTATTTT. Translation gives CASSFYTDTQYF.

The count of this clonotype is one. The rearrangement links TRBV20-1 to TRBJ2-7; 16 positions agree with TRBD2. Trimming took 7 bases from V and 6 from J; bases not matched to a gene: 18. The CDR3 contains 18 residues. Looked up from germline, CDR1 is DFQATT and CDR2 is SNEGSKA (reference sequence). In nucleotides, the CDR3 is TGCAGTGTTCTAGTGGGGACTAGCGGGAGGGCCGTGGGTGCCGAGCAGTACTTC. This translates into CSVLVGTSGRAVGAEQYF.

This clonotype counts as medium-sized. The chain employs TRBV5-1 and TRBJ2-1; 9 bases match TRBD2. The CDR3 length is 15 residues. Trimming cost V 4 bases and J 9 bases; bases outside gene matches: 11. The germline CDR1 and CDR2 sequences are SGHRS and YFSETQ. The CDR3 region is CASSGDPGTSTEQFF. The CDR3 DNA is TGCGCCAGCAGCGGGGATCCCGGGACTAGCACTGAGCAGTTCTTC. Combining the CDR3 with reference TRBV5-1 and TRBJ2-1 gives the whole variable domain KAGVTQTPRYLIKTRGQQVTLSCSPISGHRSVSWYQQTPGQGLQFLFEYFSETQRNKGNFPGRFSGRQFSNSRSEMNVSTLELGDSALYLCASSGDPGTSTEQFFGPGTRLTVL.

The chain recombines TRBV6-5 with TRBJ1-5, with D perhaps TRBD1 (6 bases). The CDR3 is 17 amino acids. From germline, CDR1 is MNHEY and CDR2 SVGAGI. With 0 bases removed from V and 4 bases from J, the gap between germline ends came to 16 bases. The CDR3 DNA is TGTGCCAGCAGTTACTCACGACCTGGACAGAGTAATCAGCCCCAGCATTTT. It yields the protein CASSYSRPGQSNQPQHF.

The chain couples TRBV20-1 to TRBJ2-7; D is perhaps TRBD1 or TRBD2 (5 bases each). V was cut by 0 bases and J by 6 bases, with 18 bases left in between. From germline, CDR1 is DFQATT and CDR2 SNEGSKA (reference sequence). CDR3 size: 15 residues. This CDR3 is CSARERRKGMGEQYF. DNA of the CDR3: TGCAGTGCTAGAGAACGGAGGAAGGGGATGGGCGAGCAGTACTTC.

The CDR3 DNA follows: TGCAGTGCTAGCGGGAGGGCCTCGGTTGGTAAGCAGTTCTTC. As protein: CSASGRASVGKQFF. The chain couples TRBV20-1 to TRBJ2-1; 8 nucleotides agree with TRBD2. The germline V gene encodes CDR1 DFQATT and CDR2 SNEGSKA (reference sequence). Trimming cost V 3 bases and J 11 bases; bases outside gene matches: 12. The CDR3 has 14 amino acids.